A single sample gave rise to the 21 T cell receptor beta chains below, sequenced in a study of blood T cell repertoires in COVID-19. Clones were sequenced by immunoSEQ multiplex PCR, and TCRdb holds only the in-frame ones, with some missing. This table has 150,000 to 200,000 clones, around nine tenths appearing once. The sequenced material came from peripheral blood. The receptors here all came from a man in his fifties or sixties with active or convalescent COVID-19.

DNA for the CDR3: TGTGCCAGCAGTCCCAGGGGGGCGCGAAACGGCTACACCTTC. Amino acids: CASSPRGARNGYTF. The chain couples TRBV7-9 to TRBJ1-2, with 7 nucleotides matching TRBD1. Germline assignment: CDR1 SEHNR and CDR2 FQNEAQ (reference sequence). This CDR3 is 14 amino acids long. With V trimmed by 6 bases and J by 8 bases, 12 bases remained unmatched.

This clone was seen just once. The chain has TRBV9 and TRBJ2-2; D uncertain. V was clipped by 0 bases and J by 1 base, with 10 bases between them. CDR1 and CDR2 from the germline V gene are SGDLS and YYNGEE. The CDR3 extends over 16 amino acids. The CDR3 DNA follows: TGTGCCAGCAGCGTAGGCACAGCCCTGAACACCGGGGAGCTGTTTTTT. This sequence encodes CASSVGTALNTGELFF.

This clone turned up a few times. This sequence joins TRBV5-6 and TRBJ1-3; tentatively, D is TRBD1 (5 bases). Trimming took off 4 bases at V and 4 bases at J, with 12 bases between the two ends. The CDR3 has 14 amino acids. Looked up from germline, CDR1 is SGHDT and CDR2 is YYEEEE. Here the CDR3 DNA reads TGTGCCAGCAGCCCGGGAGGGGACGGAAACACCATATATTTT. Residues: CASSPGGDGNTIYF.

V is TRBV25-1 and J is TRBJ1-6; D is possibly TRBD1 (5 bases). CDR1 and CDR2 (germline): MGHDK, SYGVNS. V shed 1 base and J shed 14 bases, with 18 bases lying between them. This CDR3 region has 15 residues. Here the CDR3 reads CASSELGIGAVSLHF. The CDR3 DNA reads TGTGCCAGCAGTGAATTGGGTATAGGGGCCGTATCCCTCCACTTT. The full variable domain, in which reference TRBV25-1 and TRBJ1-6 provide the parts outside the CDR3, is EADIYQTPRYLVIGTGKKITLECSQTMGHDKMYWYQQDPGMELHLIHYSYGVNSTEKGDLSSESTVSRIRTEHFPLTLESARPSHTSQYLCASSELGIGAVSLHFGNGTRLTVT.

This clone was seen a handful of times. This sequence joins TRBV4-2 and TRBJ2-7, with a possible D match to TRBD1 (6 bases). The CDR3 spans 15 residues. CDR1 and CDR2 (germline): LGHNA, YNFKEQ. Trimming removed 3 bases from V and 5 bases from J, with 17 bases in between. The CDR3 DNA sequence: TGTGCCAGCAGCCAGGCCTACAGGGAAAATGACGAGCAGTACTTC. Residues: CASSQAYRENDEQYF.

The V call is TRBV3-1 (or the pseudogene TRBV3-2), the J call TRBJ2-1; perhaps TRBD1 as D (5 bases). Trimming took off 7 bases at V and 7 bases at J, with 17 bases between the two ends. The germline gives CDR1 LGHDT, CDR2 YNNKEL (reference sequence). This CDR3 is built from 14 residues. The CDR3 sequence is CASTDSLTANEQFF. The CDR3 nucleotides read TGTGCCAGCACCGACAGTTTAACCGCTAATGAGCAGTTCTTC.

V is TRBV10-2 and J is TRBJ1-4; tentative D call: TRBD1 (5 bases). The length of the CDR3 is 15 residues. Trimming shortened V by 4 bases and J by 5 bases, and 14 bases separated the two germline ends. Germline CDR1 is WSHSY and CDR2 is SAAADI. The CDR3 here is CASSVSGAANEKLFF. In nucleotides, the CDR3 is TGCGCCAGCAGTGTCAGCGGGGCCGCAAATGAAAAACTGTTTTTT.

The chain employs TRBV21-1 and TRBJ2-1; no DNA check was done on the table's D call, TRBD2. TRBV21-1 is a recognized pseudogene. This CDR3 has 15 amino acids. The CDR3 DNA reads as TGTGCCAGCAGTAAGCTAGCGGGCCTATACAATGAGCAGTTCTTC. Translated: CASSKLAGLYNEQFF.

The chain recombines TRBV10-3 with TRBJ1-1; TRBD1 is a possible D gene (5 bases). CDR1 is ENHRY, CDR2 SYGVKD, per germline. The length of the CDR3 is 14 residues. Trimming removed 6 bases at V and 1 base at J, with 12 bases between. The CDR3 region is CAISETGPNTEAFF. CDR3 nucleotides: TGTGCCATCAGCGAAACAGGACCGAACACTGAAGCTTTCTTT.

This clone was seen a handful of times. This chain uses TRBV19 with TRBJ1-1; TRBD1 is a possible D gene (5 bases). The CDR3 consists of 14 residues. CDR1 LNHDA and CDR2 SQIVND come from the germline V gene (reference sequence). Between the trimmed V and J ends, which lost 1 base and 5 bases, there was a span of 11 bases. The CDR3 DNA is TGTGCCAGTAGTATAGGGGCAGGGAGGACTGAAGCTTTCTTT. It is translated as CASSIGAGRTEAFF.

This chain joins TRBV2 and TRBJ1-2; D possibly corresponds to TRBD1 (6 bases). The CDR3 runs 14 residues. V lost 6 bases and J lost 0, with 11 bases in between. CDR1 SNHLY and CDR2 FYNNEI come from the germline V gene. CDR3 loop: CASSSQGSNYGYTF. CDR3 sequence (DNA): TGTGCCAGCAGCTCACAGGGCTCTAACTATGGCTACACCTTC.

Only a few counts were recorded for this clone. The rearrangement links TRBV24-1 to TRBJ1-1, with TRBD1 matching over 7 bases. CDR1 and CDR2 (germline): KGHDR, SFDVKD. The J segment lost 11 bases and the V segment lost 0 bases, leaving 8 bases of the junction unmatched. The CDR3 spans 14 residues. This CDR3 is CATSDLRGQTEAFF. For the CDR3, the DNA is TGTGCCACCAGTGATTTGCGGGGACAGACCGAGGCTTTCTTT.

The V and J genes are TRBV6-2 or TRBV6-3 and TRBJ2-3, with D possibly matching TRBD2 (6 bases). The CDR3 is 14 residues long. Germline-derived CDR1 and CDR2 are MNHEY and SVGEGT. V lost 2 bases and J lost 2, with 8 bases in between. CDR3 residues: CASSYPDYTDTQYF. CDR3 bases: TGTGCCAGCAGTTACCCGGACTACACAGATACGCAGTATTTT.

The chain is built from TRBV9 and TRBJ2-1; D unclear. There are 16 residues in the CDR3. V was trimmed by 0 bases and J by 0 bases, leaving 10 bases between them. Per the germline V gene, CDR1 is SGDLS and CDR2 is YYNGEE. CDR3 sequence: CASSVVGENSYNEQFF. For the CDR3, the DNA is TGTGCCAGCAGCGTAGTTGGAGAAAACTCCTACAATGAGCAGTTCTTC.

This chain links TRBV5-6 with TRBJ2-5, with TRBD1 as a possible D gene (6 bases). CDR3 length: 13 residues. V lost 3 bases and J 4 bases, leaving 10 bases between the germline ends. Germline V gives CDR1 SGHDT, CDR2 YYEEEE. The CDR3 nucleotides are TGTGCCAGCAGCTACACCAGGGGAGAGACCCAGTACTTC. Amino acid sequence: CASSYTRGETQYF.

The chain has TRBV11-2 and TRBJ2-1; 9 positions agree with TRBD2. V shed 7 bases and J 4 bases; nucleotides not matched to a gene: 5. The CDR3 loop spans 14 amino acids. Germline V lookup: CDR1 SGHAT, CDR2 FQNNGV. CDR3 bases: TGTGCCAGCAACCGACTAGCGGCTTACAATGAGCAGTTCTTC. Protein sequence: CASNRLAAYNEQFF.

The table lists this clone with a count of one. The gene calls are TRBV6-5 and TRBJ2-7, with a possible D match to TRBD1 (5 bases). Trimming shortened V by 7 bases and J by 6 bases, and 13 bases separated the two germline ends. The CDR3 extends over 12 amino acids. Germline assignment: CDR1 MNHEY and CDR2 SVGAGI. The CDR3 DNA reads as TGTGCCAGCACCCACGGCCAGGGCGAGCAGTACTTC. As protein: CASTHGQGEQYF.

The V gene is TRBV19, the J gene TRBJ2-7; the match to TRBD1 covers 10 bases. V lost 8 bases, J lost 1 base, and 8 bases stayed unmatched. The CDR3 spans 15 residues. Per the germline V gene, CDR1 is LNHDA and CDR2 is SQIVND (reference sequence). The DNA of the CDR3 is TGTGCCAGTGGCGACAGGGGGCACAGGTCCTACGAGCAGTACTTC. It encodes CASGDRGHRSYEQYF.

The V call is TRBV2, the J call TRBJ1-2; no definite D call. CDR3 length equals 10 residues. Germline V gene lookup returns CDR1 SNHLY and CDR2 FYNNEI. V lost 6 bases and J 7 bases, leaving 6 bases between the germline ends. The CDR3 sequence: CASRELGYTF. The CDR3 DNA reads TGTGCCAGCAGGGAGCTTGGCTACACCTTC.

V and J are TRBV23-1 and TRBJ1-5; TRBD1 aligns across 8 bases. TRBV23-1 is designated an ORF whose function remains uncertain. Trimming cost V 4 bases and J 2 bases; bases outside gene matches: 1. This CDR3 region has 14 residues. The CDR3 sequence: CASSRGQGNQPQHF. Here the CDR3 DNA reads TGCGCCAGCAGTCGGGGACAGGGCAATCAGCCCCAGCATTTT.

The J gene is TRBJ1-4, the V gene TRBV5-1; TRBD1 matches at 8 bases. With V trimmed by 4 bases and J by 7 bases, 3 bases remained unmatched. The CDR3 length is 13 residues. Germline CDR1 is SGHRS and CDR2 is YFSETQ. The CDR3 reads CASSVQGGEKLFF. The CDR3 DNA follows: TGCGCCAGCAGCGTACAGGGGGGTGAAAAACTGTTTTTT.